This passage covers 24 T cell receptor beta chains from one sample sequenced in a study of CD8+CD57+ T cells in acquired aplastic anemia. Whoever was chosen for sequencing had shown CD8+CD57+ cell expansion by flow cytometry. Genomic DNA was employed as the template in profiling TCR beta VDJ and CDR3. TCRdb recomputed calls from the reads with MiXCR, one row per CDR3 protein. The sample lists 210,000 or so distinct CDR3 sequences; under 50% were seen once. The sequenced sample consisted of sorted CD4+, CD8+, or CD8+CD57+ T cells (not recorded which) from PBMCs. The receptor set was obtained from a human donor with aplastic anemia.

The gene calls are TRBV19 and TRBJ2-7; D may be TRBD1 or TRBD2 (7 bases each). The length of the CDR3 is 15 residues. In germline, CDR1 is LNHDA, CDR2 SQIVND (reference sequence). V gave up 3 bases and J gave up 7 bases, with 19 bases separating them. The CDR3 loop is CASSIFHQGGEEQYF. In DNA, the CDR3 is TGTGCCAGTAGTATTTTCCATCAGGGGGGGGAAGAGCAGTACTTC.

This clonotype was seen at least ten times. The chain is built from TRBV20-1 and TRBJ1-6; D may be TRBD1 (5 bases). The CDR3 runs to 15 residues. Trimming left V 2 bases short and J 2 bases short, with 10 bases between. Germline CDR1 reads DFQATT; CDR2 reads SNEGSKA (reference sequence). CDR3 sequence (DNA): TGCAGTGCTAGATCGGCAGGGACCTATAATTCACCCCTCCACTTT. This codes for CSARSAGTYNSPLHF.

In this sample, this clonotype turned up once. V usage is TRBV4-1 and J usage is TRBJ2-7, with TRBD2 identical over 10 bases. V lost 0 bases, J lost 3 bases, and 5 bases stayed unmatched. Per the germline V gene, CDR1 is MGHRA and CDR2 is YSYEKL. The CDR3 runs 16 residues. In nucleotides, the CDR3 is TGCGCCAGCAGCCAAGACATAGCGGGGGGATTCTACGAGCAGTACTTC. This translates into CASSQDIAGGFYEQYF.

J is TRBJ2-3 and V is TRBV11-2, with 12 bases matching TRBD2. CDR1 and CDR2 from the germline V gene are SGHAT and FQNNGV. Trimming at V came to 4 bases and at J to 4 bases, leaving 9 bases not matched to a gene. The CDR3 spans 17 residues. The CDR3 protein is CASSSAASGGGSDTQYF. CDR3 DNA: TGTGCCAGCAGCTCGGCGGCTAGCGGGGGGGGCTCAGATACGCAGTATTTT.

This clonotype was seen only once. This rearrangement joins TRBV4-2 to TRBJ2-3; 11 nucleotides agree with TRBD2. The V gene end was trimmed by 2 bases and the J gene end by 4 bases; junction bases not matched to a gene: 8. CDR1 LGHNA and CDR2 YNFKEQ come from the germline V gene. This CDR3 is built from 17 residues. The CDR3 bases are TGTGCCAGCAGCCAACCCTTTAGCGGGGGGGCCCCAGATACGCAGTATTTT. Its protein product is CASSQPFSGGAPDTQYF.

This clonotype showed up many times. The chain couples TRBV20-1 to TRBJ2-6; no clear D. The CDR3 extends over 15 amino acids. Trimming pared 3 bases from V and 0 bases from J, leaving 9 bases between. Germline values: CDR1 DFQATT, CDR2 SNEGSKA (reference sequence). DNA for the CDR3: TGCAGTGCTAGGGTGGAACACTCTGGGGCCAACGTCCTGACTTTC. This sequence encodes CSARVEHSGANVLTF.

The chain recombines TRBV20-1 with TRBJ1-2; D unclear. This CDR3 spans 14 amino acids. From germline, CDR1 is DFQATT and CDR2 SNEGSKA (reference sequence). V was cut by 6 bases and J by 4 bases, with 18 bases left in between. The CDR3 nucleotides read TGCAGTGCACAAATAGAGGAGGTTTTCTATGGCTACACCTTC. This gives the protein CSAQIEEVFYGYTF.

The chain is built from TRBV5-1 and TRBJ1-1, with a weak D call TRBD1 (5 bases). The germline V gene has CDR1 SGHRS and CDR2 YFSETQ. Trimming removed 2 bases at V and 4 bases at J, with 12 bases between. This CDR3 region has 14 residues. The CDR3 loop reads CASSFNTGGTEAFF. DNA for the CDR3: TGCGCCAGCAGCTTCAACACGGGGGGCACTGAAGCTTTCTTT.

This chain connects TRBV7-8 to TRBJ2-2; D may be TRBD1 (5 bases). Germline V CDR1 and CDR2: SGHVS, FQNEAQ. The CDR3 is 15 amino acids. Deletions cut 4 bases from V and 6 bases from J, with 15 bases between. The CDR3 nucleotides are TGTGCCAGCAGCTCCGGAGCAGGGATCCCCGGGGAGCTGTTTTTT. Residues: CASSSGAGIPGELFF.

The rearrangement links TRBV20-1 to TRBJ1-3, with D unclear. Germline V gives CDR1 DFQATT, CDR2 SNEGSKA (reference sequence). V gave up 2 bases and J gave up 3 bases, with 5 bases separating them. This CDR3 region has 12 residues. DNA of the CDR3: TGCAGTGCTAGAACAGTTGGAAACACCATATATTTT. Translating it yields CSARTVGNTIYF.

This clonotype was counted ten times or more. The CDR3 sequence is CASSLLGGNSPLHF. CDR3 bases: TGTGCCAGCAGTTTGTTGGGGGGTAACTCACCCCTCCACTTT. The chain is built from TRBV28 and TRBJ1-6; D may be TRBD1 (5 bases). The CDR3 totals 14 residues. V lost 3 bases and J 10 bases, leaving 13 bases between the germline ends. Per the germline V gene, CDR1 is MDHEN and CDR2 is SYDVKM.

The chain links TRBV20-1 to TRBJ2-5; D gene unclear. From germline, CDR1 is DFQATT and CDR2 SNEGSKA (reference sequence). Trimming removed 6 bases from V and 4 bases from J, with 15 bases in between. The CDR3 has 13 residues. CDR3 nucleotide sequence: TGCAGTGCCCCCGTGGGCTTAATAGAGACCCAGTACTTC. Protein sequence: CSAPVGLIETQYF.

V gene TRBV20-1 combines with J gene TRBJ2-7, with D tentatively TRBD1 (6 bases). The CDR3 spans 14 residues. With 1 base removed from V and 4 bases from J, the gap between germline ends came to 14 bases. Per germline, CDR1 DFQATT and CDR2 SNEGSKA (reference sequence). CDR3 sequence reads: CSARGRGTPYEQYF. In nucleotides, the CDR3 is TGCAGTGCTAGAGGCAGGGGAACGCCATACGAGCAGTACTTC.

V is TRBV10-3 and J is TRBJ1-1, with D possibly being TRBD1 (5 bases). CDR1 and CDR2 from the germline V gene are ENHRY and SYGVKD. There are 17 residues in the CDR3. The germline V and J ends were trimmed by 4 bases and 3 bases, with 21 bases remaining between them. The CDR3 nucleotides are TGTGCCATCAGTGGGACCGGGACCGCCATTAGGGACACTGAAGCTTTCTTT. Amino acids: CAISGTGTAIRDTEAFF.

The chain employs TRBV20-1 and TRBJ1-5; a possible D gene is TRBD1 (6 bases). The CDR3 spans 14 residues. V lost 2 bases to trimming and J lost 11 bases, with 19 bases between them. Per the germline V gene, CDR1 is DFQATT and CDR2 is SNEGSKA (reference sequence). CDR3 region: CSARRNPGQETQHF. DNA of the CDR3: TGCAGTGCTAGACGTAATCCGGGACAAGAGACCCAGCATTTT.

As to this clonotype: At one end, the junction sequence differs from germline, possibly due to a read error. V is TRBV20-1 and J is TRBJ2-1; TRBD1 aligns across 12 bases. The CDR3 totals 12 residues. Germline loops: CDR1 DFQATT, CDR2 SNEGSKA (reference sequence). In DNA form, the CDR3 reads TGCAGTGCTAGAAACCCGGGACAGGGGGCAATCTTC. Translation: CSARNPGQGAIF.

In this sample, this clonotype turned up once. V is TRBV12-3 or TRBV12-4 and J is TRBJ2-5; 8 nucleotides match TRBD2. Germline trimming cut 5 bases from V and 5 bases from J; bases unmatched to any gene: 7. This CDR3 region has 14 residues. CDR3 bases: TGTGCCAGCAGTGGGGGACTAGGGAAGGAGACCCAGTACTTC. It yields the protein CASSGGLGKETQYF.

The rearrangement links TRBV9 to TRBJ2-1; 11 bases agree with TRBD1. This CDR3 spans 15 amino acids. The V and J ends lost 0 bases and 7 bases, in that order; junction bases with no gene match: 3. Germline V CDR1 and CDR2: SGDLS, YYNGEE. The CDR3 protein is CASSVVGTGGNEQFF. CDR3 nucleotide sequence: TGTGCCAGCAGCGTAGTAGGGACAGGGGGAAATGAGCAGTTCTTC.

The chain recombines TRBV29-1 with TRBJ1-2, with D perhaps matching TRBD1 (6 bases). Trimming removed 6 bases from V and 4 bases from J, with 15 bases in between. This CDR3 has 13 residues. Looked up from germline, CDR1 is SQVTM and CDR2 is ANQGSEA. The DNA of the CDR3 is TGCAGCGTGGGGGGCGGTGGCGGCTATGGCTACACCTTC. This gives the protein CSVGGGGGYGYTF.

The chain uses TRBV7-6 and TRBJ2-5; 9 bases match TRBD2. The V gene end was trimmed by 4 bases and the J gene end by 10 bases; junction bases not matched to a gene: 22. This CDR3 spans 18 amino acids. The germline V gene has CDR1 SGHVS and CDR2 FNYEAQ. The CDR3 protein is CASSSQGRQAGGFGVQYF. DNA of the CDR3: TGTGCCAGCAGCTCCCAGGGTCGACAAGCGGGGGGTTTTGGTGTCCAGTACTTC.

The gene calls are TRBV5-4 and TRBJ2-2; TRBD2 might be the D (7 bases). Germline loops: CDR1 SGHNT, CDR2 YYREEE (reference sequence). V dropped 2 bases and J dropped 6 bases, with 14 bases sitting between them. CDR3 size: 15 residues. The CDR3 here is CASSFVGGRSGELFF. In DNA form, the CDR3 reads TGTGCCAGCAGCTTCGTGGGGGGGCGATCCGGGGAGCTGTTTTTT.

This clonotype was detected a few times. The chain links TRBV3-1 to TRBJ2-4; either TRBD1 or TRBD2 may supply D (5 bases each). Germline CDR1 reads LGHDT; CDR2 reads YNNKEL (reference sequence). V dropped 4 bases and J dropped 8 bases, with 18 bases sitting between them. The CDR3 runs to 15 residues. This CDR3 reads CASSPRTRVGDIQYF. The CDR3, as DNA: TGTGCCAGCAGCCCGAGAACTAGGGTGGGGGACATTCAGTACTTC.

This clonotype appeared a few times. Being one base from a much bigger clone, this may be a read error. The chain recombines TRBV20-1 with TRBJ2-1; D unclear. Germline values: CDR1 DFQATT, CDR2 SNEGSKA (reference sequence). CDR3 length equals 11 residues. V gave up 1 base and J gave up 10 bases, with 8 bases separating them. CDR3 sequence: CSARASKEQFF. CDR3 DNA sequence: TGCAGTGCTAGAGCCTCAAAGGAGCAGTTCTTC.

This clonotype showed up many times. The gene calls are TRBV19 and TRBJ2-7; possibly TRBD1 or TRBD2 for D (5 bases each). The V end lost 3 bases, the J end lost 3 bases, and 15 bases lay between the germline ends. Germline CDR1 LNHDA, CDR2 SQIVND (reference sequence). The CDR3 spans 15 residues. The CDR3: CASSIGAGALYEQYF. DNA for the CDR3: TGTGCCAGTAGTATCGGGGCAGGCGCACTCTACGAGCAGTACTTC.